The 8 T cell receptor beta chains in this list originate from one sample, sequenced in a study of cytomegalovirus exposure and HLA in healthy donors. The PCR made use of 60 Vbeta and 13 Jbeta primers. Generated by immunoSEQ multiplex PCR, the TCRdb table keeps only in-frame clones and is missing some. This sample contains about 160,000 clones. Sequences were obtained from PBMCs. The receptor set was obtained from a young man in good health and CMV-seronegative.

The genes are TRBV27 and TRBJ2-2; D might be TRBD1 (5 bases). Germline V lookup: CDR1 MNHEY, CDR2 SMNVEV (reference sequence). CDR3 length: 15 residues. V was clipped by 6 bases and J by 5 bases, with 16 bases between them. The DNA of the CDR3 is TGTGCCAGCAGAGTTAGGACACAGCCTACCGGGGAGCTGTTTTTT. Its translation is CASRVRTQPTGELFF.

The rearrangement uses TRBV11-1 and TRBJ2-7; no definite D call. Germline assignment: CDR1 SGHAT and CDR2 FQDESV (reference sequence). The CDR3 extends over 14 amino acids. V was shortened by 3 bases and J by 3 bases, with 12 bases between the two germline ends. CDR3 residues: CASSFQRSRYEQYF. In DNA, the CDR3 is TGTGCCAGCAGCTTCCAACGTAGCCGCTACGAGCAGTACTTC.

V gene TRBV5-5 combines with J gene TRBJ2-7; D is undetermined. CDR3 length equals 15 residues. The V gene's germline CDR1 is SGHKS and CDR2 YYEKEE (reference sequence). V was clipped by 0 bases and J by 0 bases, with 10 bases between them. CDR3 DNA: TGTGCCAGCAGCTTGGGACAATTTAGCTCCTACGAGCAGTACTTC. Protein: CASSLGQFSSYEQYF.

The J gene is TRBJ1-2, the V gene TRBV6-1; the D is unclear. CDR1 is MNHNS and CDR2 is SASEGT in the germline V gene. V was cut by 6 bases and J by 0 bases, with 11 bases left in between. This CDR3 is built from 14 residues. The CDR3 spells CASSNTGANYGYTF. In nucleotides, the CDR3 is TGTGCCAGCAGCAACACGGGAGCTAACTATGGCTACACCTTC.

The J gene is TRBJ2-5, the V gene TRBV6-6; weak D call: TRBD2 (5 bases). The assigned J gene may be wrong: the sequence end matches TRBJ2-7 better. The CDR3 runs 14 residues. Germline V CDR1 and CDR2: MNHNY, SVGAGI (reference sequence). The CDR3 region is CASSQARVSYEQYF. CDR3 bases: TGTGCCAGCAGCCAGGCGCGGGTCTCCTACGAGCAGTACTTC.

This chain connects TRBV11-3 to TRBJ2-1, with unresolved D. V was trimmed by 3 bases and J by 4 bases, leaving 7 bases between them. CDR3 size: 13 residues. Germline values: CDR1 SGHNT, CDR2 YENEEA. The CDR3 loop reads CASSFRQYNEQFF. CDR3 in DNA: TGTGCCAGCAGCTTCAGACAATACAATGAGCAGTTCTTC.

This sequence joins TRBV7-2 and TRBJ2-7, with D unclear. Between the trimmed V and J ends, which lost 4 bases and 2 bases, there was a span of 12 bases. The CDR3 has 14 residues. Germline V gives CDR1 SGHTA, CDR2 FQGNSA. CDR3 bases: TGTGCCAGCAGCTCCTCATACTCTCCCTACGAGCAGTACTTC. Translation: CASSSSYSPYEQYF.

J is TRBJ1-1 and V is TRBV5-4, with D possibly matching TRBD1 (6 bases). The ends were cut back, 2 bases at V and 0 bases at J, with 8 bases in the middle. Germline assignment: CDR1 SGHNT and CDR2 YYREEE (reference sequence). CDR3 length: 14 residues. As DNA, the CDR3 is TGTGCCAGCAGCTTCGACAGGATGAACACTGAAGCTTTCTTT. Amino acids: CASSFDRMNTEAFF.